Listed below are T cell receptor beta chains from one sample, sequenced in a study of sequential checkpoint blockade in melanoma. This table comes from immunoSEQ multiplex PCR, and its TCRdb copy is limited to in-frame clones, with some not included. The sample carries roughly 5,000 clones, over 15% recorded once. The input for sequencing was tumor tissue (inferred from file names), taken from a patient given nivolumab and ipilimumab in sequence. These receptors were collected from a human donor with melanoma. Both conserved end residues are part of each CDR3. D genes are given only for firm matches. The size entry is marked missing in some rows and otherwise reads once, few, many or a size class.

CDR3nt,CDR3aa,abundance,v_gene,d_gene,j_gene
TGTGCCAGCTCTAAATCGGGGTTGAATTCACCCCTCCACTTT,CASSKSGLNSPLHF,-,TRBV18,-,TRBJ1-6
TGTGCCAGCAGCTCTGGACAGGGACCCTACGAGCAGTACTTC,CASSSGQGPYEQYF,-,TRBV11-3,TRBD1,TRBJ2-7
TGCGCCAGCAGCTTGGGGACAGGGGGTTATACAGATACGCAGTATTTT,CASSLGTGGYTDTQYF,-,TRBV5-1,TRBD1,TRBJ2-3
TGCACCAGCAGCCTGACCTTCGACAGGCCCCATAGCAATCAGCCCCAGCATTTT,CTSSLTFDRPHSNQPQHF,-,TRBV1,-,TRBJ1-5
TGTGCCAGCAGTTTAGTCCGGACAGTAGGTTCACCCCTCCACTTT,CASSLVRTVGSPLHF,few,TRBV28,-,TRBJ1-6
TGTGCCAGCAGCGTAGGGCAGCCACACACAGATACGCAGTATTTT,CASSVGQPHTDTQYF,few,TRBV9,-,TRBJ2-3
TGTGCCAGCAGTTTAGAGAATGAAAAACTGTTTTTT,CASSLENEKLFF,once,TRBV28,-,TRBJ1-4
TGTGCCAGCAGTTTAGTGGCTAGCGGGGGTCGCGAGCAGTACTTC,CASSLVASGGREQYF,-,TRBV6-8,TRBD2,TRBJ2-7
TGTGCAGGACAGGGGGAGGCCTACGAGCAGTACTTC,CAGQGEAYEQYF,few,TRBV30,TRBD1,TRBJ2-7
TGTGCCAGCAGCCTTGGCCAGGGCAATGAGCAGTTCTTC,CASSLGQGNEQFF,many,TRBV7-2,-,TRBJ2-1
TGCGCCAGCAGTTCATCTAGCGGGGCCCAAGAGACCCAGTACTTC,CASSSSSGAQETQYF,-,TRBV5-1,TRBD2,TRBJ2-5
TGTGCCTGGAGCCGGGGGGGGAATAATTCACCCCTCCACTTT,CAWSRGGNNSPLHF,-,TRBV30,-,TRBJ1-6
TGTGCCAGCAGCGAGGGACTAGCGGGGGGCACCGGGGAGCTGTTTTTT,CASSEGLAGGTGELFF,many,TRBV11-3,TRBD2,TRBJ2-2
TGCGCCAGCAGCGCCGACAGGGATTACCTCAACGGCAATGAGCAGTTCTTC,CASSADRDYLNGNEQFF,-,TRBV5-1,TRBD1,TRBJ2-1
TGTGCCAGCAGCTCTACAACACGATACACTAACTATGGCTACACCTTC,CASSSTTRYTNYGYTF,few,TRBV11-3,-,TRBJ1-2
TGTGCCAGCAGAAACAGGGGGCTTCCCTACGAGCAGTACTTC,CASRNRGLPYEQYF,-,TRBV6-8,TRBD1,TRBJ2-7
TGTGCCAGCAGCAAACGTCGGGAGGCCTACGAGCAGTACTTC,CASSKRREAYEQYF,few,TRBV11-3,TRBD2,TRBJ2-7
TGTGCCAGCAGCACGACACCGGGATTTGAAGAGGGGACCCAGTACTTC,CASSTTPGFEEGTQYF,-,TRBV9,-,TRBJ2-5
TGTGCCAGTAGTCCCCCGAGGGGGGGCGCGTACAATGAGCAGTTCTTC,CASSPPRGGAYNEQFF,-,TRBV19,-,TRBJ2-1
TGTGCCTGGGCCGTGGGCTCAACTAATGAAAAACTGTTTTTT,CAWAVGSTNEKLFF,few,TRBV30,-,TRBJ1-4
TGTGCCATCAGACCCGGGACAGGGGTTTTGGGGGAGCAGTACTTC,CAIRPGTGVLGEQYF,-,TRBV6-8,TRBD1,TRBJ2-7
TGCACCAGCAGCCACCCCACGCGGCCAGGGGCCGGCGCTTTCTTT,CTSSHPTRPGAGAFF,few,TRBV1,-,TRBJ1-1
TGTGCCTGGAGTTGGAGCGGGGGGACCGAGACCCAGTACTTC,CAWSWSGGTETQYF,-,TRBV30,TRBD2,TRBJ2-5
TGTGCCAGCAGTTTACGAGGGCTGGGGGCAGATACGCAGTATTTT,CASSLRGLGADTQYF,-,TRBV28,-,TRBJ2-3
TGCGCCAGCAGCCCGAACGGGGGGAGTCTCCACGAGCAGTACTTC,CASSPNGGSLHEQYF,-,TRBV5-1,TRBD2,TRBJ2-7
TGCGCCAGCAGCCAAGATCTTGGGGCTAGCGGGGGAACAGATACGCAGTATTTT,CASSQDLGASGGTDTQYF,few,TRBV1,-,TRBJ2-3
TGTGCCTGGAGGGCTCCCTGGGGCCAAGAGGGTGGAAAACTGTTTTTT,CAWRAPWGQEGGKLFF,-,TRBV30,-,TRBJ1-4
TGCGCCAGCAGCCAAGGGGCTGAGTACACTGAAGCTTTCTTT,CASSQGAEYTEAFF,medium-sized,TRBV23-1,-,TRBJ1-1
TGTGCCAGCAGTATCACGACTAGCGGGGGCACAGATACGCAGTATTTT,CASSITTSGGTDTQYF,-,TRBV11-3,TRBD2,TRBJ2-3
TGTGCCAGCAGTTATGGGGGGGACCCCTACAATGAGCAGTTCTTC,CASSYGGDPYNEQFF,-,TRBV6-8,TRBD2,TRBJ2-1
TGCGCCAGCAGCTTGTATTCAGGCGGTGGACAGCCCCAGCATTTT,CASSLYSGGGQPQHF,-,TRBV5-1,-,TRBJ1-5
TGTGCCAGCAGCTCTCCGCCAGGGGGGGGTGAAAAACTGTTTTTT,CASSSPPGGGEKLFF,-,TRBV11-3,TRBD1,TRBJ1-4
TGTGCCAGCAGCTTAGGACTAGCGGAAGAGACCCAGTACTTC,CASSLGLAEETQYF,few,TRBV11-3,TRBD2,TRBJ2-5
TGTGCCAGCAGCTTAGGGTCAGGGAACCCAGGCGTCTTC,CASSLGSGNPGVF,few,TRBV7-2,-,TRBJ2-1
TGCGCCAGCAGCGTGACAGGGGAAAACACCGGGGAGCTGTTTTTT,CASSVTGENTGELFF,medium-sized,TRBV5-1,TRBD1,TRBJ2-2
TGCAGCGTTGTTGCTAGCGGGGACGGGGAGACCCAGTACTTC,CSVVASGDGETQYF,-,TRBV29-1,TRBD2,TRBJ2-5
TGTGCCAGCAGTTTAACCTACAGGAACACTGAAGCTTTCTTT,CASSLTYRNTEAFF,-,TRBV28,-,TRBJ1-1
TGTGCCAGCACGTCCTATACTAGCGGGGGGACTAACGGCTACGAGCAGTACTTC,CASTSYTSGGTNGYEQYF,many,TRBV6-8,TRBD2,TRBJ2-7
TGTGCCTGGAGTGTGGGGACAGGGGTTTACAATGAGCAGTTCTTC,CAWSVGTGVYNEQFF,-,TRBV30,TRBD1,TRBJ2-1
TGTGCCAGCAGCTACGGGCAAAGCTACGAGCAGTACTTC,CASSYGQSYEQYF,-,TRBV9,-,TRBJ2-7
TGCGCCAGCAGCCAAGATCCTAGCGACACCTACAATGAGCAGTTCTTC,CASSQDPSDTYNEQFF,medium-sized,TRBV4-1,-,TRBJ2-1
TGTGCCAGCAGTACCGACGCCTTTTATGCCAATGAAAAACTGTTTTTT,CASSTDAFYANEKLFF,few,TRBV6-8,-,TRBJ1-4
TGTGCCACCAAATTAGCGGGGGGCTACGAGCAGTACTTC,CATKLAGGYEQYF,medium-sized,TRBV6-8,TRBD2,TRBJ2-7
TGTGCCAGCAGCTTGGTGGCGGGGAAGAACAATGAGCAGTTCTTC,CASSLVAGKNNEQFF,-,TRBV11-3,-,TRBJ2-1
TGTGCCAGCAGAACCCTAGAGATACCCCTGGAGCTGTTTTTT,CASRTLEIPLELFF,-,TRBV28,-,TRBJ2-2
TGTGCCACCGGGACTCAGAGCTCCTACGAGCAGTACTTC,CATGTQSSYEQYF,medium-sized,TRBV12-5,-,TRBJ2-7
TGCGCCAGCAGCCACAGATCCGGGACAGGGACCTACGAGCAGTACTTC,CASSHRSGTGTYEQYF,medium-sized,TRBV4-1,TRBD1,TRBJ2-7
TGCGCCAGCAGCCGGGACGGATTAGCCAAAAACATTCAGTACTTC,CASSRDGLAKNIQYF,-,TRBV5-1,-,TRBJ2-4
TGTGCCAGTAGACTGGCGGCGGGGAACACCATATATTTT,CASRLAAGNTIYF,-,TRBV19,-,TRBJ1-3
TGTGCCAGTCGCTTTTCGGGGGGGGGCAATCAGCCCCAGCATTTT,CASRFSGGGNQPQHF,-,TRBV19,-,TRBJ1-5
TGTGCCAGCAGTTCCCTCGAGGAGGTGCAAGAGACCCAGTACTTC,CASSSLEEVQETQYF,-,TRBV6-8,-,TRBJ2-5
TGCGCCAGCAGCGTGGGAGGGGGGTGGAATTCACCCCTCCACTTT,CASSVGGGWNSPLHF,-,TRBV5-1,-,TRBJ1-6
TGTGCCAGCAGCCAAGATGGGGACAGACTAGGCCAAGAGACCCAGTACTTC,CASSQDGDRLGQETQYF,-,TRBV14,-,TRBJ2-5
TGTGCCAGCAGCTTAGTCAGACAGCGCACAGATACGCAGTATTTT,CASSLVRQRTDTQYF,medium-sized,TRBV11-3,-,TRBJ2-3
TGTGCCAGCAGCTTAGAAACCAGAAACTATGGCTACACCTTC,CASSLETRNYGYTF,many,TRBV11-3,-,TRBJ1-2
TGTGCCAGCAGTTGGGGACAGGAATATTCACCCCTCCACTTT,CASSWGQEYSPLHF,-,TRBV28,TRBD1,TRBJ1-6
TGTGCCAGCAATCCGAAGGGACTAGCGGGGGTCAATGAGCAGTTCTTC,CASNPKGLAGVNEQFF,-,TRBV7-5,-,TRBJ2-1